This T cell receptor (beta chain) was profiled in a study of CD8 T cells in ankylosing spondylitis. Study-level findings and limits: Significant enrichment of disease-linked clones was reportedly seen in matched ankylosing spondylitis synovial fluid.

This clonotype was observed many times. The antigen is unknown. TCRdb called the 5' RACE reads again in MiXCR, with one record for every CDR3 protein. The table has 100,000 to 150,000 distinct CDR3 sequences, 7% seen once. The TCR was taken from a male donor with ankylosing spondylitis or in good health (not recorded which). The sequencing input was blood, either unsorted or a sorted T cell fraction (not recorded which).

Here the CDR3 reads CASSPRVYTGELFF. The CDR3 coding sequence is TGTGCCAGCAGCCCTAGGGTGTACACCGGGGAGCTGTTTTTT. The chain couples TRBV7-2 to TRBJ2-2; D is uncertain. The CDR3 is 14 residues long. V was cut by 5 bases and J by 3 bases, with 10 bases left in between. Germline V gene sequence: CDR1 SGHTA, CDR2 FQGNSA.